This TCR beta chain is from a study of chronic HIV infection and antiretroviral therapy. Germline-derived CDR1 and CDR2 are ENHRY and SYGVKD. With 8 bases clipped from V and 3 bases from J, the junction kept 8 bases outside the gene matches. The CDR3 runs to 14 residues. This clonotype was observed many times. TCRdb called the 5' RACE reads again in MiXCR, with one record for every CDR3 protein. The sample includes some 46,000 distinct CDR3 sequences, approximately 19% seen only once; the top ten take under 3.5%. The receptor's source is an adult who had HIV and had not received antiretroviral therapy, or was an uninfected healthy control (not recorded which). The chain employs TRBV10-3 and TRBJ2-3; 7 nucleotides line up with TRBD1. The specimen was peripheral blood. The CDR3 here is CAIGTALRTDTQYF. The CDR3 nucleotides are TGTGCCATCGGGACAGCCTTAAGGACAGATACGCAGTATTTT.